The sequence of this T cell receptor beta chain was determined in a study of T cells after somatic rescue of genetic block. From germline, CDR1 is SGHNT and CDR2 YYREEE (reference sequence). The CDR3 is 16 amino acids. V lost 0 bases and J 10 bases, leaving 17 bases between the germline ends. This table comes from immunoSEQ multiplex PCR, and its TCRdb copy is limited to in-frame clones, with some not included. The sample contains 60,000 to 90,000 clones, just over 90% of which appear only once. This chain links TRBV5-4 with TRBJ1-6; TRBD1 is a possible D gene (5 bases). Sequences were obtained from peripheral blood mononuclear cells (PBMCs). This receptor was identified in a man aged 25-40 years. CDR3: CASSLVAGRMKSPLHF. Here the CDR3 DNA reads TGTGCCAGCAGCTTGGTGGCAGGGAGGATGAAATCACCCCTCCACTTT.